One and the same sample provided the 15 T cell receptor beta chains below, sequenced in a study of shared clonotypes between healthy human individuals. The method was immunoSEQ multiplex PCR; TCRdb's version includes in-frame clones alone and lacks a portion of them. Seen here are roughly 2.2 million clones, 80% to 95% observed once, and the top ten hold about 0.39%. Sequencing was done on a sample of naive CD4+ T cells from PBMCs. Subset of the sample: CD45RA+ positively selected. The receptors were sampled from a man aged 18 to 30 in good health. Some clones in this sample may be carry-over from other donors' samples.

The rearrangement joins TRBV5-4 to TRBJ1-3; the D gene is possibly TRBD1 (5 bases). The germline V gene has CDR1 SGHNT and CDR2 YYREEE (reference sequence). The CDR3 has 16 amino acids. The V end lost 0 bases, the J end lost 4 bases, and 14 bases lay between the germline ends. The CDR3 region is CASSLDRPVAGNTIYF. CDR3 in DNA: TGTGCCAGCAGCTTGGACAGGCCGGTGGCAGGAAACACCATATATTTT.

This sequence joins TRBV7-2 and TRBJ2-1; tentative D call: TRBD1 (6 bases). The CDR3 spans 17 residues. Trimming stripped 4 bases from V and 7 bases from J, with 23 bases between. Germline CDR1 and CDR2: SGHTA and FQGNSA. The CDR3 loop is CASSSQWGLPPRNEQFF. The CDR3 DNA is TGTGCCAGCAGCTCCCAATGGGGGCTGCCCCCTAGGAATGAGCAGTTCTTC.

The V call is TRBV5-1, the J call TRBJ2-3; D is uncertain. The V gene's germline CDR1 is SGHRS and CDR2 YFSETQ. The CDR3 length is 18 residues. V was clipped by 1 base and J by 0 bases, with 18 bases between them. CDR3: CASSLTFSLPTSTDTQYF. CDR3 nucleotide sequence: TGCGCCAGCAGCTTGACTTTTAGCCTCCCGACTAGCACAGATACGCAGTATTTT.

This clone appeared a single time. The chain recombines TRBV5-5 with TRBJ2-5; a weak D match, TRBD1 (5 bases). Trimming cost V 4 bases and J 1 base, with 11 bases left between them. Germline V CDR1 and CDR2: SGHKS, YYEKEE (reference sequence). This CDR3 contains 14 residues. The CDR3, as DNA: TGTGCCAGCAGCGGGGCAAGGGGCCAAGAGACCCAGTACTTC. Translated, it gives CASSGARGQETQYF.

The CDR3 nucleotides are TGTGCCAGCAGCCAAGATAAAGGCACAGTGAGTTGGTTTAGGAACTATGGCTACACCTTC. The encoded protein is CASSQDKGTVSWFRNYGYTF. The V and J genes are TRBV4-2 and TRBJ1-2; no definite D call. This CDR3 is 20 amino acids long. Deletions cut 0 bases from V and 2 bases from J, with 25 bases between. Germline CDR1 LGHNA, CDR2 YNFKEQ.

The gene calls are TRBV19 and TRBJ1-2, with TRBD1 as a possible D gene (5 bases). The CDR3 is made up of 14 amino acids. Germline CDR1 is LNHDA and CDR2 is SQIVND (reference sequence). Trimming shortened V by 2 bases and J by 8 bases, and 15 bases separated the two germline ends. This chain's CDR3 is CASSISGGRGGYTF. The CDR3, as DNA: TGTGCCAGTAGTATATCGGGCGGTAGGGGCGGCTACACCTTC.

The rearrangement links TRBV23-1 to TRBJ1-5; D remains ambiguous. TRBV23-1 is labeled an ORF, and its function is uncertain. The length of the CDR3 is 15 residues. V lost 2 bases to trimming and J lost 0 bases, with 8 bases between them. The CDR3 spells CASSQQVYSNQPQHF. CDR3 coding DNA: TGCGCCAGCAGTCAACAGGTTTATAGCAATCAGCCCCAGCATTTT.

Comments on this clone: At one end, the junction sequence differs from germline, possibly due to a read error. CDR3 nucleotide sequence: TGTGCCAGCGGGCCCTACGAGCAATACTTC. Its translation: CASGPYEQYF. The rearrangement uses TRBV7-9 and TRBJ2-7; no reliable D call. This CDR3 is built from 10 residues. Germline CDR1 and CDR2: SEHNR and FQNEAQ (reference sequence).

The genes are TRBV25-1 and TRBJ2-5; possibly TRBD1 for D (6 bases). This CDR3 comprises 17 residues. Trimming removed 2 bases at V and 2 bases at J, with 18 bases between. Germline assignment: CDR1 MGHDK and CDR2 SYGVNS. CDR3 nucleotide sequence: TGTGCCAGCAGTGAAGGTTGGGCCAGGGGCAGTCAAGAGACCCAGTACTTC. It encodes CASSEGWARGSQETQYF.

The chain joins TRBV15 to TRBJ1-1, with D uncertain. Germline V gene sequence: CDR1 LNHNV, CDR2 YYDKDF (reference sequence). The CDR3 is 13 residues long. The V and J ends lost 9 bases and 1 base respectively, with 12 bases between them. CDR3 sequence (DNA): TGTGCCACGAAACAGCCGAGGAACACTGAAGCTTTCTTT. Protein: CATKQPRNTEAFF.

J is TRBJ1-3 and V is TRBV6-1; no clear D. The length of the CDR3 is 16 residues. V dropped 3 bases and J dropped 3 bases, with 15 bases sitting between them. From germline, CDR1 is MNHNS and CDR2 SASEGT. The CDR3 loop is CASSETTQFRGNTIYF. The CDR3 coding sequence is TGTGCCAGCAGTGAGACCACACAGTTTCGTGGAAACACCATATATTTT.

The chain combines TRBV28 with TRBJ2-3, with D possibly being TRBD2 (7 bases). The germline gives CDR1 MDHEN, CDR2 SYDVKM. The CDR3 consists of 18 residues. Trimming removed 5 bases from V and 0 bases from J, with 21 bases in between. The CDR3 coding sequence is TGTGCCAGCAGTACGGCGGGGGCAGAATCACCTAGCACAGATACGCAGTATTTT. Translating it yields CASSTAGAESPSTDTQYF.

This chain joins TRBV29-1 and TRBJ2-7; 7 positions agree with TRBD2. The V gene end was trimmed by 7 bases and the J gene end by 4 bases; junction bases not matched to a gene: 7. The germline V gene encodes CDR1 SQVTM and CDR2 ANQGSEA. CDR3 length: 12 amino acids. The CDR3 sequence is CSAGTTQYEQYF. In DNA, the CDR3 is TGCAGCGCCGGGACTACCCAATACGAGCAGTACTTC.

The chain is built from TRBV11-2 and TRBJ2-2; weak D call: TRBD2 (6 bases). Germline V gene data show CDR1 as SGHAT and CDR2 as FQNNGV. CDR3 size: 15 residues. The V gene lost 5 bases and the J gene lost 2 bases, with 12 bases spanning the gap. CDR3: CASSPTRGNTGELFF. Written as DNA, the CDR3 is TGTGCCAGCAGCCCTACGCGGGGTAACACCGGGGAGCTGTTTTTT.

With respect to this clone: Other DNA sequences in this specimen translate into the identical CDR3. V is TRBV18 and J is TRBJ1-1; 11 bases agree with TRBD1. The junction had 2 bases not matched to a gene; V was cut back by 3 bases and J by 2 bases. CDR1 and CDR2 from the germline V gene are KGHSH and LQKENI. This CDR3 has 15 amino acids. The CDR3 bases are TGTGCCAGCTCACCGGGACAGGGGGTAAACACTGAAGCTTTCTTT. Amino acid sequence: CASSPGQGVNTEAFF.